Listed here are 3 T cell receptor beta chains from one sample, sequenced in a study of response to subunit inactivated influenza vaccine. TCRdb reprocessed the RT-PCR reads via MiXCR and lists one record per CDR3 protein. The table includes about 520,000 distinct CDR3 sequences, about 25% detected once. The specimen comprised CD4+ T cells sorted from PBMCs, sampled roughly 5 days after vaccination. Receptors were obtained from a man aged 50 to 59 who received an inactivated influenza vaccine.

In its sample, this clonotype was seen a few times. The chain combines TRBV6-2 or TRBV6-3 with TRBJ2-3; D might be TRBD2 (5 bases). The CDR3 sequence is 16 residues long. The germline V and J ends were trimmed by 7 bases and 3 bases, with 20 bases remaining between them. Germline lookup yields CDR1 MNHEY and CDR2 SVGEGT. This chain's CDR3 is CASITRVARGTDTQYF. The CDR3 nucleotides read TGTGCCAGCATCACCCGGGTAGCCCGGGGAACAGATACGCAGTATTTT.

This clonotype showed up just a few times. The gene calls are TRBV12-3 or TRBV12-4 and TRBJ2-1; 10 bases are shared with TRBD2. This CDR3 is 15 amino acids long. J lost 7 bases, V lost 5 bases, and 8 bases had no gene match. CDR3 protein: CASSPKRGGLNEQFF. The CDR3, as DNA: TGTGCCAGCAGTCCCAAGCGGGGGGGCCTGAATGAGCAGTTCTTC.

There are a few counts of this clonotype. This chain's CDR3 is CASSWGRAGQETQYF. CDR3 nucleotide sequence: TGCGCCAGCAGCTGGGGCAGGGCTGGCCAAGAGACCCAGTACTTC. V and J are TRBV5-1 and TRBJ2-5, with D maybe TRBD1 (5 bases). Between the trimmed V and J ends, which lost 3 bases and 1 base, there was a span of 13 bases. CDR3 length: 15 residues. Germline V lookup: CDR1 SGHRS, CDR2 YFSETQ. The full variable domain, in which reference TRBV5-1 and TRBJ2-5 provide the parts outside the CDR3, is KAGVTQTPRYLIKTRGQQVTLSCSPISGHRSVSWYQQTPGQGLQFLFEYFSETQRNKGNFPGRFSGRQFSNSRSEMNVSTLELGDSALYLCASSWGRAGQETQYFGPGTRLLVL.